This is a list of T cell receptor beta chains from one sample in a study of Ad26.COV2.S vaccination and SARS-CoV-2 variants. The method was immunoSEQ multiplex PCR; TCRdb's version includes in-frame clones alone and lacks a portion of them. The repertoire includes hundreds of thousands of clones, roughly 86% of them detected once, and 3% to 4% sits in the top ten. Specimen: peripheral blood, collected in a trial of Ad26.COV2.S vaccine versus placebo. Every receptor here comes from a person between 18 and 65 years old who received the Ad26.COV2.S COVID-19 vaccine or a placebo. CDR3s include the opening cysteine and the closing phenylalanine or tryptophan. The D gene is left open where the match is weak. Rows may omit the clone size; those that give it use once, few, many or a size class.

J gene: TRBJ2-7; D gene: TRBD1; V gene: TRBV2; clone size: once; CDR3 DNA: TGTGCCAGCATCAAAGGACAGGTGGTGGGCGAGCAGTACTTC; CDR3 protein: CASIKGQVVGEQYF
J gene: TRBJ2-3; D gene: -; V gene: TRBV15; clone size: -; CDR3 DNA: TGTGCCACCAGCAGAGGCAGCATCGTGGACTACCAGACAGCCACAGATACGCAGTATTTT; CDR3 protein: CATSRGSIVDYQTATDTQYF
J gene: TRBJ2-7; D gene: -; V gene: TRBV28; clone size: -; CDR3 DNA: TGTGCCAGCAGTCGGGGGACACCCGCCTACGAGCAGTACTTC; CDR3 protein: CASSRGTPAYEQYF
J gene: TRBJ2-1; D gene: TRBD2; V gene: TRBV5-8; clone size: -; CDR3 DNA: TGTGCCAGCAACCCGAGGACTAGAGGTACCAATGAGCAGTTCTTC; CDR3 protein: CASNPRTRGTNEQFF
J gene: TRBJ1-2; D gene: -; V gene: TRBV12-3/TRBV12-4; clone size: -; CDR3 DNA: TGTGCCAGCAGTTTGGGGGGGGCACGGGGCTACACCTTC; CDR3 protein: CASSLGGARGYTF
J gene: TRBJ2-2; D gene: -; V gene: TRBV5-1; clone size: -; CDR3 DNA: TGCGCCAGCAGCTTCGACTGGGGGTCCGGGGAGCTGTTTTTT; CDR3 protein: CASSFDWGSGELFF
J gene: TRBJ1-1; D gene: -; V gene: TRBV2; clone size: once; CDR3 DNA: TGTGCCAGCACGGGACTCGGGGGAAACACTGAAGCTTTCTTT; CDR3 protein: CASTGLGGNTEAFF
J gene: TRBJ1-5; D gene: TRBD1; V gene: TRBV5-1; clone size: -; CDR3 DNA: TGCGCCAGCAGCTTGTTTCCGGGACAGGGGGCTTGGCCCCAGCATTTT; CDR3 protein: CASSLFPGQGAWPQHF
J gene: TRBJ1-2; D gene: -; V gene: TRBV5-1; clone size: once; CDR3 DNA: TGCGCCAGCAGCTACTGGACCGTCAACTATGGCTACACCTTC; CDR3 protein: CASSYWTVNYGYTF
J gene: TRBJ2-4; D gene: -; V gene: TRBV6-6; clone size: -; CDR3 DNA: TGTGCCAGCAGTTCCGCTCCCGGGATCACAAACATTCAGTACTTC; CDR3 protein: CASSSAPGITNIQYF
J gene: TRBJ1-1; D gene: TRBD1; V gene: TRBV6-5; clone size: -; CDR3 DNA: TGTGCCAGCAGTCTAGGACAGGGAGGGACTGAAGCTTTCTTT; CDR3 protein: CASSLGQGGTEAFF
J gene: TRBJ2-7; D gene: -; V gene: TRBV5-4; clone size: -; CDR3 DNA: TGTGCCAGCAGCCGGGACGGTTCCTACGAGCAGTACTTC; CDR3 protein: CASSRDGSYEQYF
J gene: TRBJ1-2; D gene: TRBD1; V gene: TRBV10-3; clone size: -; CDR3 DNA: TGTGCCATCAGTGATAGGACAGGGAGGGGCGACTATGCCTACACCTTC; CDR3 protein: CAISDRTGRGDYAYTF
J gene: TRBJ1-3; D gene: -; V gene: TRBV20-1; clone size: -; CDR3 DNA: TGCAGTGCTAGTGTGAGCTCTGGAAACACCATATATTTT; CDR3 protein: CSASVSSGNTIYF
J gene: TRBJ1-2; D gene: -; V gene: TRBV29-1; clone size: once; CDR3 DNA: TGCAGCGTTGAAGGCGGCTACACCTTC; CDR3 protein: CSVEGGYTF
J gene: TRBJ2-3; D gene: -; V gene: TRBV9; clone size: -; CDR3 DNA: TGTGCCAGCAGCGTAGCGGGGGTAACAGATACGCAGTATTTT; CDR3 protein: CASSVAGVTDTQYF